One and the same sample provided the 28 T cell receptor beta chains below, sequenced in a study of OX40 agonist ivuxolimab in advanced cancers. Profiled with immunoSEQ multiplex PCR; TCRdb holds only in-frame clones, not every one. The profile shows 20,000 or so clones, 88% of them singletons. The starting material was CD4+ or CD8+ T cells sorted from blood, obtained in a trial of the OX40 agonist ivuxolimab. All receptors derive from an adult with an advanced solid tumor such as melanoma, head and neck, liver or kidney cancer.

The CDR3: CASSPPSAGGGYTF. Written as DNA, the CDR3 is TGTGCCAGCAGCCCTCCCTCCGCGGGGGGTGGCTACACCTTC. The J gene is TRBJ1-2, the V gene TRBV7-9; D possibly corresponds to TRBD1 (5 bases). The CDR3 is made up of 14 amino acids. V lost 5 bases and J 7 bases, leaving 17 bases between the germline ends. Per the germline V gene, CDR1 is SEHNR and CDR2 is FQNEAQ (reference sequence).

This chain uses TRBV7-6 with TRBJ2-3, with 10 positions matching TRBD2. Germline CDR1 and CDR2: SGHVS and FNYEAQ. This CDR3 is 17 amino acids long. The V gene end was trimmed by 3 bases and the J gene end by 2 bases; junction bases not matched to a gene: 8. CDR3 sequence reads: CASSLPDSGGPTDTQYF. The CDR3 DNA follows: TGTGCCAGCAGCTTGCCGGATAGCGGGGGGCCCACAGATACGCAGTATTTT. The whole variable domain, filled in from reference TRBV7-6 and TRBJ2-3, reads GAGVSQSPRYKVTKRGQDVALRCDPISGHVSLYWYRQALGQGPEFLTYFNYEAQQDKSGLPNDRFSAERPEGSISTLTIQRTEQRDSAMYRCASSLPDSGGPTDTQYFGPGTRLTVL.

The genes are TRBV7-9 and TRBJ2-7; D gene ambiguous. V was trimmed by 4 bases and J by 0 bases, leaving 4 bases between them. This CDR3 is built from 12 residues. Germline V gene sequence: CDR1 SEHNR, CDR2 FQNEAQ (reference sequence). The CDR3 bases are TGTGCCAGCAGCTCAAGCTCCTACGAGCAGTACTTC. It codes for CASSSSSYEQYF. Variable domain in full (rest from reference TRBV7-9 and TRBJ2-7): DTGVSQNPRHKITKRGQNVTFRCDPISEHNRLYWYRQTLGQGPEFLTYFQNEAQLEKSRLLSDRFSAERPKGSFSTLEIQRTEQGDSAMYLCASSSSSYEQYFGPGTRLTVT.

The chain joins TRBV5-5 to TRBJ1-1; D remains unclear. This CDR3 has 14 amino acids. V was shortened by 1 base and J by 1 base, with 8 bases between the two germline ends. Per the germline V gene, CDR1 is SGHKS and CDR2 is YYEKEE (reference sequence). The CDR3 region has the DNA TGTGCCAGCAGCTTGTTAGTGGGGAACACTGAAGCTTTCTTT. It yields the protein CASSLLVGNTEAFF. Filled out from reference TRBV5-5 and TRBJ1-1, the complete variable domain reads DAGVTQSPTHLIKTRGQQVTLRCSPISGHKSVSWYQQVLGQGPQFIFQYYEKEERGRGNFPDRFSARQFPNYSSELNVNALLLGDSALYLCASSLLVGNTEAFFGQGTRLTVV.

J is TRBJ1-5 and V is TRBV4-1; D possibly corresponds to TRBD1 (6 bases). Germline assignment: CDR1 MGHRA and CDR2 YSYEKL. Trimming took off 3 bases at V and 5 bases at J, with 14 bases between the two ends. The CDR3 totals 15 residues. CDR3 in DNA: TGCGCCAGCAGCCATATAAGGGACATTTATCAGCCCCAGCATTTT. It encodes CASSHIRDIYQPQHF.

V is TRBV4-1 and J is TRBJ1-2, with D maybe TRBD1 (5 bases). The CDR3 is made up of 16 amino acids. In germline, CDR1 is MGHRA, CDR2 YSYEKL. V was clipped by 1 base and J by 1 base, with 13 bases between them. The CDR3 region is CASSQGVATDNYGYTF. CDR3 nucleotide sequence: TGCGCCAGCAGCCAAGGTGTTGCGACAGATAACTATGGCTACACCTTC.

The gene calls are TRBV5-5 and TRBJ1-5; perhaps TRBD1 as D (5 bases). CDR1 and CDR2 from the germline V gene are SGHKS and YYEKEE (reference sequence). The V gene lost 1 base and the J gene lost 4 bases, with 6 bases spanning the gap. The CDR3 has 13 amino acids. CDR3 nucleotide sequence: TGTGCCAGCAGCTTGTGGGGGAATCAGCCCCAGCATTTT. It yields the protein CASSLWGNQPQHF.

The CDR3 sequence: CASSPSGAELGEQFF. In nucleotides, the CDR3 is TGTGCCAGCAGCCCGTCCGGGGCGGAGTTGGGTGAGCAGTTCTTC. The chain carries TRBV5-4 and TRBJ2-1, with D tentatively TRBD1 or TRBD2 (5 bases each). The V and J ends lost 4 bases and 9 bases respectively, with 20 bases between them. CDR1 is SGHNT and CDR2 is YYREEE in the germline V gene (reference sequence). CDR3 size: 15 residues.

This clone occurred a few times. The rearrangement joins TRBV10-2 to TRBJ2-7; D is possibly TRBD2 (6 bases). The germline V gene encodes CDR1 WSHSY and CDR2 SAAADI. V lost 6 bases, J lost 5 bases, and 8 bases lay in between. The CDR3 consists of 11 residues. The CDR3: CASRRLDEQYF. As DNA, the CDR3 is TGCGCCAGCAGGAGACTAGACGAGCAGTACTTC.

V is TRBV5-5 and J is TRBJ1-1; D might be TRBD1 (6 bases). Germline assignment: CDR1 SGHKS and CDR2 YYEKEE (reference sequence). V lost 0 bases to trimming and J lost 4 bases, with 7 bases between them. The CDR3 is made up of 13 amino acids. In nucleotides, the CDR3 is TGTGCCAGCAGCTTGGGGACAGCCACTGAAGCTTTCTTT. Amino acid sequence: CASSLGTATEAFF. Supplemented by reference TRBV5-5 and TRBJ1-1, the full variable domain reads DAGVTQSPTHLIKTRGQQVTLRCSPISGHKSVSWYQQVLGQGPQFIFQYYEKEERGRGNFPDRFSARQFPNYSSELNVNALLLGDSALYLCASSLGTATEAFFGQGTRLTVV.

The chain combines TRBV6-1 with TRBJ1-5; 10 nucleotides agree with TRBD1. Per germline, CDR1 MNHNS and CDR2 SASEGT. This CDR3 region has 16 residues. The V and J ends lost 2 bases and 2 bases, in that order; junction bases with no gene match: 3. Here the CDR3 reads CASSEQTGGGNQPQHF. CDR3 nucleotide sequence: TGTGCCAGCAGTGAACAGACAGGGGGCGGCAATCAGCCCCAGCATTTT.

V is TRBV29-1 and J is TRBJ2-7; D ambiguous. The V gene's germline CDR1 is SQVTM and CDR2 ANQGSEA. There are 10 residues in the CDR3. Trimming stripped 4 bases from V and 4 bases from J, with 5 bases between. The chain's CDR3 is CSVVDYEQYF. The CDR3 bases are TGCAGCGTTGTTGATTACGAGCAGTACTTC.

The chain is built from TRBV6-6 and TRBJ2-7; the match to TRBD1 covers 7 bases. The length of the CDR3 is 13 residues. Germline-derived CDR1 and CDR2 are MNHNY and SVGAGI (reference sequence). V shed 5 bases and J 3 bases; nucleotides not matched to a gene: 4. The CDR3 spells CASSTGDRYEQYF. CDR3 nucleotides: TGTGCCAGCAGTACAGGGGACCGCTACGAGCAGTACTTC.

This clone was picked up a small number of times. This CDR3 is CASSSGAEQYF. The DNA of the CDR3 is TGTGCCAGCAGTTCGGGGGCCGAGCAGTACTTC. This chain links TRBV6-5 with TRBJ2-7; D tentatively fits TRBD1 or TRBD2 (6 bases each). Trimming left V 4 bases short and J 6 bases short, with 7 bases between. CDR1 is MNHEY and CDR2 is SVGAGI in the germline V gene. The CDR3 contains 11 residues.

The V gene is TRBV7-6, the J gene TRBJ2-5, with 8 bases matching TRBD2. CDR3 size: 18 residues. Germline V gene sequence: CDR1 SGHVS, CDR2 FNYEAQ. Unmatched junction bases numbered 12, after V lost 1 base and J lost 2 bases. The CDR3: CASSLVWRSGGDQETQYF. The CDR3 region has the DNA TGTGCCAGCAGCTTAGTTTGGAGGAGCGGGGGAGATCAAGAGACCCAGTACTTC. The variable domain in full, completed from reference TRBV7-6 and TRBJ2-5, reads GAGVSQSPRYKVTKRGQDVALRCDPISGHVSLYWYRQALGQGPEFLTYFNYEAQQDKSGLPNDRFSAERPEGSISTLTIQRTEQRDSAMYRCASSLVWRSGGDQETQYFGPGTRLLVL.

The gene calls are TRBV2 and TRBJ2-2; TRBD2 agrees at 8 bases. The V gene's germline CDR1 is SNHLY and CDR2 FYNNEI. The junction had 2 bases not matched to a gene; V was cut back by 4 bases and J by 1 base. The CDR3 covers 15 residues. The CDR3 sequence is CASSVTSGNTGELFF. The CDR3 nucleotides are TGTGCCAGCAGTGTAACTAGCGGGAACACCGGGGAGCTGTTTTTT.

The chain is built from TRBV9 and TRBJ2-4; 8 bases agree with TRBD2. V lost 4 bases, J lost 5 bases, and 5 bases stayed unmatched. This CDR3 is 14 amino acids long. Germline V CDR1 and CDR2: SGDLS, YYNGEE. Here the CDR3 DNA reads TGTGCCAGCAGCCCCCCCGGGGGGGAAAACATTCAGTACTTC. Its protein is CASSPPGGENIQYF.

The chain recombines TRBV6-1 with TRBJ2-7; no definite D call. The CDR3 totals 12 residues. V was cut by 8 bases and J by 1 base, with 9 bases left in between. Germline CDR1 MNHNS, CDR2 SASEGT. CDR3: CASRALSYEQYF. CDR3 sequence (DNA): TGTGCCAGCCGGGCATTATCCTACGAGCAGTACTTC.

This clone was seen just once. The chain couples TRBV6-6 to TRBJ1-2, with 7 bases identical to TRBD1. The CDR3 loop spans 14 amino acids. Losses at the gene ends were 8 bases for V and 5 bases for J; bases not matched to a gene: 11. The germline gives CDR1 MNHNY, CDR2 SVGAGI (reference sequence). CDR3 residues: CASLGYRGMYGYTF. The DNA for the CDR3 is TGTGCCAGCTTGGGGTACAGGGGAATGTATGGCTACACCTTC.

The chain is built from TRBV7-9 and TRBJ2-6; tentative D call: TRBD2 (6 bases). Germline assignment: CDR1 SEHNR and CDR2 FQNEAQ (reference sequence). This CDR3 comprises 16 residues. V lost 5 bases and J lost 3, with 14 bases in between. CDR3 nucleotides: TGTGCCAGCAGCGCAAAGTGGGGGGTTGGGGCCAACGTCCTGACTTTC. The encoded protein is CASSAKWGVGANVLTF. Full variable domain (outside the CDR3, taken from reference TRBV7-9 and TRBJ2-6): DTGVSQNPRHKITKRGQNVTFRCDPISEHNRLYWYRQTLGQGPEFLTYFQNEAQLEKSRLLSDRFSAERPKGSFSTLEIQRTEQGDSAMYLCASSAKWGVGANVLTFGAGSRLTVL.

This chain connects TRBV10-1 to TRBJ2-5, with D possibly matching TRBD2 (5 bases). CDR3 length: 14 amino acids. CDR1 is WNHNN, CDR2 SYGVQD, per germline (reference sequence). Trimming took off 6 bases at V and 5 bases at J, with 16 bases between the two ends. CDR3 nucleotide sequence: TGCGCCAGCAGCCGAATCGGACTCCGGGAGACCCAGTACTTC. Amino acid sequence: CASSRIGLRETQYF.

The rearrangement links TRBV27 to TRBJ1-1, with D possibly TRBD1 on 6 matching bases. The CDR3 length is 15 residues. The ends were cut back, 6 bases at V and 7 bases at J, with 21 bases in the middle. CDR1 is MNHEY and CDR2 is SMNVEV in the germline V gene (reference sequence). CDR3: CASRRRGGSSGEAFF. Here the CDR3 DNA reads TGTGCCAGCAGACGACGAGGGGGTAGTAGTGGTGAAGCTTTCTTT.

The chain uses TRBV11-1 and TRBJ2-1; D remains ambiguous. The V and J ends lost 3 bases and 0 bases respectively, with 9 bases between them. Germline lookup yields CDR1 SGHAT and CDR2 FQDESV (reference sequence). This CDR3 region has 15 residues. This CDR3 is CASSLGRSSYNEQFF. Written as DNA, the CDR3 is TGTGCCAGCAGCTTGGGCAGGTCCTCCTACAATGAGCAGTTCTTC.

The genes are TRBV29-1 and TRBJ2-7; D not certain. Germline CDR1 is SQVTM and CDR2 is ANQGSEA. V was cut by 3 bases and J by 2 bases, with 17 bases left in between. The CDR3 is made up of 15 amino acids. CDR3 DNA: TGCAGCGTTGAGTTGATGTCGGGCCGCACCTACGAGCAGTACTTC. It translates to CSVELMSGRTYEQYF.

The chain is built from TRBV19 and TRBJ2-7; D is possibly TRBD1 or TRBD2 (5 bases each). The CDR3 length is 14 residues. V was pared by 5 bases and J by 0 bases, with 11 bases between. Germline values: CDR1 LNHDA, CDR2 SQIVND (reference sequence). The CDR3, as DNA: TGTGCCAGTAGTGACTTGGGACGCTCCTACGAGCAGTACTTC. This codes for CASSDLGRSYEQYF. Variable domain in full (rest from reference TRBV19 and TRBJ2-7): DGGITQSPKYLFRKEGQNVTLSCEQNLNHDAMYWYRQDPGQGLRLIYYSQIVNDFQKGDIAEGYSVSREKKESFPLTVTSAQKNPTAFYLCASSDLGRSYEQYFGPGTRLTVT.

The V and J genes are TRBV7-6 and TRBJ2-1; D tentatively fits TRBD1 or TRBD2 (5 bases each). Germline V gene data show CDR1 as SGHVS and CDR2 as FNYEAQ. V shed 1 base and J shed 1 base, with 11 bases lying between them. CDR3 length equals 16 residues. CDR3 DNA sequence: TGTGCCAGCAGCTTAGTGGATTGGGGGTCCTACAATGAGCAGTTCTTC. Protein: CASSLVDWGSYNEQFF.

The chain combines TRBV7-2 with TRBJ2-1, with D possibly being TRBD2 (6 bases). The CDR3 consists of 15 residues. Germline V gene lookup returns CDR1 SGHTA and CDR2 FQGNSA. The V gene lost 3 bases and the J gene lost 10 bases, with 19 bases spanning the gap. DNA of the CDR3: TGTGCCAGCAGCTTGCGGCCCGGGGGACCGGCGGAGCAGTTCTTC. Protein: CASSLRPGGPAEQFF.

The V call is TRBV2, the J call TRBJ2-3; 12 bases align to TRBD2. CDR3 size: 19 residues. Trimming at V came to 0 bases and at J to 2 bases, leaving 9 bases not matched to a gene. CDR1 and CDR2 (germline): SNHLY, FYNNEI. The CDR3 reads CASSEARLAGGLITDTQYF. The CDR3 region has the DNA TGTGCCAGCAGTGAAGCGCGGCTAGCGGGGGGGCTGATCACAGATACGCAGTATTTT.